Shown below are 10 T cell receptor beta chains from a single sample sequenced in a study of blood T cell repertoires in COVID-19 (dated by TCRdb to 2020 to 2022). The library was produced with the immunoSEQ multiplex PCR assay. Not all clones reach the TCRdb copy of this immuneACCESS table, which keeps in-frame sequences only. Checked studies attribute under half of the gap to unresolved V genes and leave the rest unexplained. Counted in this sample were roughly 110,000 clones; around 78% of them appeared once. The ten largest clones represent under 8% of the sample. The sample consisted of peripheral blood. Receptor source: a man older than 75 with COVID-19, enrolled during active disease.

The chain joins TRBV6-5 to TRBJ1-2; D is unclear. CDR1 MNHEY and CDR2 SVGAGI come from the germline V gene. The CDR3 runs to 16 residues. V dropped 0 bases and J dropped 4 bases, with 15 bases sitting between them. CDR3 amino acids: CASSYSISGLFYGYTF. The CDR3 nucleotides are TGTGCCAGCAGTTACTCGATCTCAGGACTCTTCTATGGCTACACCTTC.

This chain connects TRBV29-1 to TRBJ2-5, with 11 nucleotides matching TRBD1. The CDR3 extends over 16 amino acids. CDR1 is SQVTM, CDR2 ANQGSEA, per germline. Unmatched junction bases numbered 7, after V lost 0 bases and J lost 4 bases. CDR3 protein: CSVEDQRGQGVETQYF. CDR3 DNA: TGCAGCGTTGAAGATCAAAGGGGACAGGGGGTAGAGACCCAGTACTTC. The full variable domain, its missing parts supplied by reference TRBV29-1 and TRBJ2-5, is SAVISQKPSRDICQRGTSLTIQCQVDSQVTMMFWYRQQPGQSLTLIATANQGSEATYESGFVIDKFPISRPNLTFSTLTVSNMSPEDSSIYLCSVEDQRGQGVETQYFGPGTRLLVL.

This chain links TRBV15 with TRBJ2-1; TRBD2 matches at 8 bases. The V gene end was trimmed by 0 bases and the J gene end by 7 bases; junction bases not matched to a gene: 5. Looked up from germline, CDR1 is LNHNV and CDR2 is YYDKDF (reference sequence). The CDR3 sequence is 15 residues long. The CDR3: CATSRDREGRNEQFF. The DNA for the CDR3 is TGTGCCACCAGCAGAGACCGGGAGGGCCGTAATGAGCAGTTCTTC.

This clone was detected only a few times. The chain couples TRBV3-1 (or the pseudogene TRBV3-2) to TRBJ2-7, with D unresolved. Germline CDR1 reads LGHDT; CDR2 reads YNNKEL (reference sequence). The CDR3 sequence is 12 residues long. The ends were cut back, 4 bases at V and 3 bases at J, with 7 bases in the middle. CDR3 sequence reads: CASSLGDYEQYF. CDR3 DNA sequence: TGTGCCAGCAGCCTTGGAGACTACGAGCAGTACTTC.

In its sample, this clone was seen a few times. J is TRBJ2-7 and V is TRBV28; 7 bases are a match to TRBD1. CDR3 length: 16 amino acids. Germline CDR1 is MDHEN and CDR2 is SYDVKM. V shed 5 bases and J 1 base; nucleotides not matched to a gene: 11. As DNA, the CDR3 is TGTGCCAGCAGTCCTCTAACAGGGGCTTCTTCCTACGAGCAGTACTTC. Translating gives CASSPLTGASSYEQYF.

The chain carries TRBV19 and TRBJ1-5; weak D call: TRBD1 (5 bases). Germline-derived CDR1 and CDR2 are LNHDA and SQIVND (reference sequence). The CDR3 length is 15 residues. With 1 base removed from V and 7 bases from J, the gap between germline ends came to 14 bases. The CDR3 region is CASSIGRAAGQPQHF. The DNA for the CDR3 is TGTGCCAGTAGTATAGGCAGGGCAGCAGGGCAGCCCCAGCATTTT.

J is TRBJ1-1 and V is TRBV9; tentatively, D is TRBD1 (6 bases). There are 15 residues in the CDR3. Trimming removed 4 bases from V and 1 base from J, with 14 bases in between. Germline V gives CDR1 SGDLS, CDR2 YYNGEE. CDR3 region: CASSPGGGRNTEAFF. CDR3 nucleotides: TGTGCCAGCAGCCCAGGCGGGGGGCGGAACACTGAAGCTTTCTTT.

This clone was seen more than once but under ten times. The chain links TRBV3-1 (or the pseudogene TRBV3-2) to TRBJ1-5, with D unresolved. Trimming stripped 0 bases from V and 0 bases from J, with 15 bases between. Germline-derived CDR1 and CDR2 are LGHDT and YNNKEL (reference sequence). CDR3 length equals 18 residues. The CDR3 sequence is CASSQEGADPTSNQPQHF. CDR3 nucleotides: TGTGCCAGCAGCCAAGAGGGAGCGGACCCGACTAGCAATCAGCCCCAGCATTTT.

This clone came up a few times. The chain combines TRBV6-5 with TRBJ1-5, with TRBD1 matching 7 bases. CDR3 length: 13 amino acids. Germline lookup yields CDR1 MNHEY and CDR2 SVGAGI. The trim removed 8 bases at V and 3 bases at J, leaving 4 bases unmatched. The CDR3 bases are TGTGCCAGCGGGACAGCTTTCAATCAGCCCCAGCATTTT. Encoded protein: CASGTAFNQPQHF.

V usage is TRBV5-6 and J usage is TRBJ1-3; tentatively, D is TRBD1 (5 bases). This CDR3 has 15 residues. Trimming took off 4 bases at V and 0 bases at J, with 11 bases between the two ends. CDR1 is SGHDT and CDR2 is YYEEEE in the germline V gene. CDR3 DNA sequence: TGTGCCAGCAGCCGGGTGGGGCTCTCTGGAAACACCATATATTTT. As protein: CASSRVGLSGNTIYF.